Shown below are 16 T cell receptor beta chains from a single sample sequenced in a study of blood T cell repertoires in COVID-19. Data came from immunoSEQ multiplex PCR; TCRdb stores just in-frame clones and leaves some out. The sample lists over 150,000 clones; around 84% were seen once. What was sequenced was PBMCs or T cells enriched from blood (not recorded which). The receptors stem from a man aged 50-60 years who had recovered from COVID-19.

The chain carries TRBV12-5 and TRBJ1-4; the D is unclear. The V gene's germline CDR1 is LGHNT and CDR2 FRNRAP. The CDR3 covers 13 residues. V was pared by 6 bases and J by 4 bases, with 9 bases between. CDR3 loop: CASGSGNNEKLFF. The CDR3, as DNA: TGTGCTAGTGGCTCAGGCAATAATGAAAAACTGTTTTTT. Drawing the rest from reference TRBV12-5 and TRBJ1-4, the complete variable domain is DARVTQTPRHKVTEMGQEVTMRCQPILGHNTVFWYRQTMMQGLELLAYFRNRAPLDDSGMPKDRFSAEMPDATLATLKIQPSEPRDSAVYFCASGSGNNEKLFFGSGTQLSVL.

The chain uses TRBV18 and TRBJ1-2; 7 bases are a match to TRBD1. The CDR3 is made up of 15 amino acids. Germline CDR1 is KGHSH and CDR2 is LQKENI. The J segment lost 1 base and the V segment lost 3 bases, leaving 5 bases of the junction unmatched. The CDR3 sequence is CASSPRDRLNYGYTF. The CDR3 nucleotides read TGTGCCAGCTCACCTCGGGACAGACTTAACTATGGCTACACCTTC. Drawing the rest from reference TRBV18 and TRBJ1-2, the complete variable domain is NAGVMQNPRHLVRRRGQEARLRCSPMKGHSHVYWYRQLPEEGLKFMVYLQKENIIDESGMPKERFSAEFPKEGPSILRIQQVVRGDSAAYFCASSPRDRLNYGYTFGSGTRLTVV.

This chain joins TRBV2 and TRBJ2-7, with 12 positions matching TRBD2. Germline CDR1 and CDR2: SNHLY and FYNNEI. The CDR3 is 14 amino acids. The trim removed 5 bases at V and 3 bases at J, leaving 2 bases unmatched. CDR3 nucleotides: TGTGCCAGCAGTCTAGCGGGGGGGCTCTACGAGCAGTACTTC. This gives the protein CASSLAGGLYEQYF.

J is TRBJ1-1 and V is TRBV6-5, with D possibly TRBD1 on 5 matching bases. Germline V gene lookup returns CDR1 MNHEY and CDR2 SVGAGI. V was pared by 6 bases and J by 6 bases, with 14 bases between. The CDR3 has 13 amino acids. CDR3 bases: TGTGCCAGCAGGGTCGACAGCTCCCCTGAAGCTTTCTTT. Protein product: CASRVDSSPEAFF.

This chain connects TRBV27 to TRBJ1-1; D perhaps matches TRBD1 (6 bases). The CDR3 length is 13 residues. The V gene's germline CDR1 is MNHEY and CDR2 SMNVEV (reference sequence). Trimming took off 6 bases at V and 6 bases at J, with 14 bases between the two ends. CDR3 region: CASRRREGAEAFF. CDR3 in DNA: TGTGCCAGCAGGCGACGGGAGGGGGCTGAAGCTTTCTTT.

The chain has TRBV3-1 (or the pseudogene TRBV3-2) and TRBJ1-1; 9 nucleotides align to TRBD1. The CDR3 spans 17 residues. CDR1 LGHDT and CDR2 YNNKEL come from the germline V gene (reference sequence). Germline trimming cut 0 bases from V and 3 bases from J; bases unmatched to any gene: 8. The CDR3 nucleotides read TGTGCCAGCAGCCAAGAGGCGACAGGGGGTATCCACACTGAAGCTTTCTTT. Translating gives CASSQEATGGIHTEAFF.

This clone turned up a few times. V is TRBV7-2 and J is TRBJ2-2; TRBD1 might be the D (5 bases). Trimming took off 2 bases at V and 0 bases at J, with 10 bases between the two ends. This CDR3 is built from 16 residues. CDR1 and CDR2 (germline): SGHTA, FQGNSA. The CDR3 reads CASSLQGPPNTGELFF. The CDR3, as DNA: TGTGCCAGCAGCTTACAGGGCCCACCGAACACCGGGGAGCTGTTTTTT.

This clone showed up just a few times. The rearrangement uses TRBV6-5 and TRBJ1-3, with a tentative D call TRBD1 (6 bases). Trimming pared 3 bases from V and 4 bases from J, leaving 13 bases between. This CDR3 is built from 15 residues. Germline CDR1 MNHEY, CDR2 SVGAGI. In DNA form, the CDR3 reads TGTGCCAGCAGTTATAACGACAGGCAAGGAAACACCATATATTTT. This sequence encodes CASSYNDRQGNTIYF.

This rearrangement joins TRBV5-1 to TRBJ2-7; D gene unclear. V lost 0 bases and J 0 bases, leaving 10 bases between the germline ends. The CDR3 contains 15 residues. The germline gives CDR1 SGHRS, CDR2 YFSETQ. This chain's CDR3 is CASSLDPGSSYEQYF. In DNA form, the CDR3 reads TGCGCCAGCAGCTTGGATCCAGGAAGCTCCTACGAGCAGTACTTC. Together with reference TRBV5-1 and TRBJ2-7, the CDR3 gives the full variable domain: KAGVTQTPRYLIKTRGQQVTLSCSPISGHRSVSWYQQTPGQGLQFLFEYFSETQRNKGNFPGRFSGRQFSNSRSEMNVSTLELGDSALYLCASSLDPGSSYEQYFGPGTRLTVT.

CDR3 DNA: TGTGCCAGCAGCGGGGGACAGGCGAACACTGAAGCTTTCTTT. Protein: CASSGGQANTEAFF. V gene TRBV11-3 combines with J gene TRBJ1-1; the match to TRBD1 covers 8 bases. The CDR3 is made up of 14 amino acids. CDR1 and CDR2 (germline): SGHNT, YENEEA. Trimming at V came to 5 bases and at J to 1 base, leaving 3 bases not matched to a gene.

As DNA, the CDR3 is TGTGCCAGCAGCCCAGGGGCGCGGGTGAACACTGAAGCTTTCTTT. Its protein is CASSPGARVNTEAFF. The chain employs TRBV11-2 and TRBJ1-1; the D gene is possibly TRBD1 (6 bases). The CDR3 has 15 residues. Germline CDR1 and CDR2: SGHAT and FQNNGV. V lost 5 bases and J 0 bases, leaving 13 bases between the germline ends.

This clone showed up just once. The V and J genes are TRBV7-3 and TRBJ1-5; maybe TRBD1 (6 bases). Germline CDR1 reads SGHTA; CDR2 reads FQGTGA. V was shortened by 5 bases and J by 1 base, with 6 bases between the two germline ends. CDR3 size: 13 residues. CDR3 in DNA: TGTGCCAGCAGCCAGGGGAGCAATCAGCCCCAGCATTTT. Protein product: CASSQGSNQPQHF.

This chain connects TRBV7-8 to TRBJ1-5, with TRBD1 matching over 7 bases. Germline CDR1 and CDR2: SGHVS and FQNEAQ. Losses at the gene ends were 5 bases for V and 6 bases for J; bases not matched to a gene: 7. This CDR3 has 14 amino acids. The chain's CDR3 is CASSPDRDGQPQHF. CDR3 nucleotides: TGTGCCAGCAGCCCTGACAGGGACGGTCAGCCCCAGCATTTT.

V usage is TRBV14 and J usage is TRBJ2-7; the D gene is possibly TRBD1 (5 bases). Germline values: CDR1 SGHDN, CDR2 FVKESK. The ends were cut back, 0 bases at V and 5 bases at J, with 14 bases in the middle. The CDR3 length is 15 residues. The CDR3 DNA sequence: TGTGCCAGCAGCCAAGATCGGCCCAGGGCCCACGAGCAGTACTTC. Translating gives CASSQDRPRAHEQYF.

This chain connects TRBV6-6 to TRBJ1-1; 10 bases agree with TRBD1. CDR3 length: 16 residues. V dropped 6 bases and J dropped 1; count of bases not matched to a gene: 8. Germline V gives CDR1 MNHNY, CDR2 SVGAGI (reference sequence). The CDR3 loop is CASSDRGQGGNTEAFF. The DNA of the CDR3 is TGTGCCAGCAGCGATCGCGGACAGGGGGGGAACACTGAAGCTTTCTTT.

J is TRBJ2-5 and V is TRBV3-1 (or the pseudogene TRBV3-2); D is undetermined. Between the trimmed V and J ends, which lost 0 bases and 2 bases, there was a span of 13 bases. The CDR3 runs to 16 residues. Germline V gives CDR1 LGHDT, CDR2 YNNKEL (reference sequence). The CDR3 loop is CASSQDLNSLQETQYF. CDR3 nucleotides: TGTGCCAGCAGCCAAGATTTAAACAGCCTACAAGAGACCCAGTACTTC.